A single sample is the source of the 25 T cell receptor beta chains below, sequenced in a study of T cell changes during pregnancy in multiple sclerosis. Only in-frame clones appear in the TCRdb table, and some are missing; sequencing was by immunoSEQ multiplex PCR. The table lists tens of thousands of clones, approximately 92% of them singletons. Sequenced material: peripheral blood, taken in the second trimester of pregnancy. These receptors were collected from a female donor in good health, enrolled as a control in a pregnancy study.

In its sample, this clone was seen once. J is TRBJ1-5 and V is TRBV2; D ambiguous. Deletions cut 1 base from V and 3 bases from J, with 19 bases between. Germline assignment: CDR1 SNHLY and CDR2 FYNNEI. This CDR3 has 18 residues. CDR3 nucleotides: TGTGCCAGCAGTGAAGGGACCGGGAGGGAGACCCTCAATCAGCCCCAGCATTTT. Amino acid sequence: CASSEGTGRETLNQPQHF.

A single count supports this clone. The chain carries TRBV5-6 and TRBJ2-3; D is possibly TRBD2 (5 bases). The V end lost 0 bases, the J end lost 2 bases, and 7 bases lay between the germline ends. CDR1 SGHDT and CDR2 YYEEEE come from the germline V gene. The CDR3 length is 14 residues. CDR3 in amino acids: CASSLAGSTDTQYF. The CDR3 nucleotides are TGTGCCAGCAGCTTGGCGGGGTCCACAGATACGCAGTATTTT.

The rearrangement joins TRBV4-3 to TRBJ2-7; 9 bases line up with TRBD1. The CDR3 spans 15 residues. The junction had 7 bases not matched to a gene; V was cut back by 0 bases and J by 7 bases. The germline CDR1 and CDR2 sequences are LGHNA and YSLEER. This CDR3 is CASSQDRTGGREQYF. CDR3 nucleotides: TGCGCCAGCAGCCAAGATCGAACAGGGGGCAGAGAGCAGTACTTC.

This clone was seen only once. DNA for the CDR3: TGTGCCAGCAGCTTGGGCTTTAGCACAGATACGCAGTATTTT. It codes for CASSLGFSTDTQYF. V and J are TRBV7-2 and TRBJ2-3; D unresolved. This CDR3 contains 14 residues. Germline V gene sequence: CDR1 SGHTA, CDR2 FQGNSA. V shed 3 bases and J shed 0 bases, with 7 bases lying between them.

The J gene is TRBJ1-5, the V gene TRBV6-5, with D maybe TRBD1 (6 bases). CDR1 and CDR2 from the germline V gene are MNHEY and SVGAGI. The germline V and J ends were trimmed by 6 bases and 3 bases, with 12 bases remaining between them. This CDR3 region has 14 residues. The CDR3 bases are TGTGCCAGCAGGCTACAGGGTATCAATCAGCCCCAGCATTTT. Its protein product is CASRLQGINQPQHF.

V gene TRBV21-1 combines with J gene TRBJ2-5; the table gives TRBD1 as D, unverified against the DNA. TRBV21-1 is described as a pseudogene. The CDR3 extends over 13 amino acids. CDR3 residues: CASIHRARETQYF. CDR3 DNA sequence: TGTGCCAGCATCCACAGGGCACGGGAGACCCAGTACTTC.

The rearrangement joins TRBV19 to TRBJ1-1, with 8 bases that match TRBD1. The germline V gene encodes CDR1 LNHDA and CDR2 SQIVND (reference sequence). CDR3 length: 17 residues. After removal of 4 bases from V and 2 bases from J, the junction contained 12 bases not matched to a gene. CDR3 loop: CASSTQRTGRGNTEAFF. The CDR3 bases are TGTGCCAGTAGTACCCAGCGGACAGGGAGGGGAAACACTGAAGCTTTCTTT.

The chain carries TRBV6-5 and TRBJ1-5; D perhaps matches TRBD1 (5 bases). V was clipped by 5 bases and J by 0 bases, with 11 bases between them. Germline V gives CDR1 MNHEY, CDR2 SVGAGI. The CDR3 has 15 amino acids. In DNA form, the CDR3 reads TGTGCCAGCAGTCGCCAGGGTTATAGCAATCAGCCCCAGCATTTT. Its translation is CASSRQGYSNQPQHF.

CDR3 DNA: TGTGCCAGCAGCAGTTGGGACAACCTTTATGGCTACACCTTC. Amino acid sequence: CASSSWDNLYGYTF. V gene TRBV5-6 combines with J gene TRBJ1-2; tentatively, D is TRBD1 (6 bases). The germline CDR1 and CDR2 sequences are SGHDT and YYEEEE. The CDR3 runs to 14 residues. Trimming pared 4 bases from V and 5 bases from J, leaving 15 bases between. Together with reference TRBV5-6 and TRBJ1-2, the CDR3 gives the full variable domain: DAGVTQSPTHLIKTRGQQVTLRCSPKSGHDTVSWYQQALGQGPQFIFQYYEEEERQRGNFPDRFSGHQFPNYSSELNVNALLLGDSALYLCASSSWDNLYGYTFGSGTRLTVV.

The rearrangement uses TRBV27 and TRBJ2-1; possible D gene TRBD1, 5 bases. The CDR3 loop spans 14 amino acids. Germline lookup yields CDR1 MNHEY and CDR2 SMNVEV (reference sequence). V was cut by 5 bases and J by 7 bases, with 15 bases left in between. The CDR3 DNA sequence: TGTGCCAGCAGTCCAACGGACATCGTGAATGAGCAGTTCTTC. Amino acids: CASSPTDIVNEQFF.

This clone has only a few counts. V gene TRBV7-2 combines with J gene TRBJ1-1; 7 bases match TRBD1. Per germline, CDR1 SGHTA and CDR2 FQGNSA. The CDR3 extends over 16 amino acids. The V gene end was trimmed by 5 bases and the J gene end by 2 bases; junction bases not matched to a gene: 11. DNA of the CDR3: TGTGCCAGCAGCCCTTTAGGGGGCGCGCTTAACACTGAAGCTTTCTTT. Translating gives CASSPLGGALNTEAFF.

The V and J genes are TRBV5-1 and TRBJ2-7, with 8 positions matching TRBD1. J lost 6 bases, V lost 5 bases, and 4 bases had no gene match. The CDR3 is 12 amino acids. Germline V gene data show CDR1 as SGHRS and CDR2 as YFSETQ. The CDR3, as DNA: TGCGCCAGCAGTCCAGACAGGGGCGAGCAGTACTTC. It codes for CASSPDRGEQYF.

This clone occurred once. The chain joins TRBV14 to TRBJ1-5; 11 bases are shared with TRBD1. This CDR3 spans 20 amino acids. The V gene end was trimmed by 3 bases and the J gene end by 1 base; junction bases not matched to a gene: 14. Germline lookup yields CDR1 SGHDN and CDR2 FVKESK. The CDR3: CASSQPKGQGGILSNQPQHF. CDR3 sequence (DNA): TGTGCCAGCAGCCAGCCTAAGGGACAGGGGGGAATCTTAAGCAATCAGCCCCAGCATTTT. The variable domain in full, completed from reference TRBV14 and TRBJ1-5, reads EAGVTQFPSHSVIEKGQTVTLRCDPISGHDNLYWYRRVMGKEIKFLLHFVKESKQDESGMPNNRFLAERTGGTYSTLKVQPAELEDSGVYFCASSQPKGQGGILSNQPQHFGDGTRLSIL.

The J gene is TRBJ2-7, the V gene TRBV19; 7 bases map to TRBD2. Germline V CDR1 and CDR2: LNHDA, SQIVND (reference sequence). The length of the CDR3 is 14 residues. J gave up 3 bases and V 4 bases, and 6 bases lay outside the gene matches. The CDR3 coding sequence is TGTGCCAGTAGTAGGGCAGGGACTAACTACGAGCAGTACTTC. This translates into CASSRAGTNYEQYF. Filled out from reference TRBV19 and TRBJ2-7, the complete variable domain reads DGGITQSPKYLFRKEGQNVTLSCEQNLNHDAMYWYRQDPGQGLRLIYYSQIVNDFQKGDIAEGYSVSREKKESFPLTVTSAQKNPTAFYLCASSRAGTNYEQYFGPGTRLTVT.

The chain links TRBV4-2 to TRBJ2-3; 11 nucleotides align to TRBD2. This CDR3 region has 17 residues. J was trimmed by 2 bases and V by 1 base; bases with no gene match: 5. Per germline, CDR1 LGHNA and CDR2 YNFKEQ. This CDR3 reads CASSQGASGGTTDTQYF. The CDR3 nucleotides are TGTGCCAGCAGCCAAGGGGCTAGCGGGGGGACCACAGATACGCAGTATTTT.

The chain employs TRBV7-9 and TRBJ2-1, with a tentative D call TRBD1 (6 bases). The V end was cut by 3 bases, the J end by 9 bases, with 18 bases between. The germline V gene encodes CDR1 SEHNR and CDR2 FQNEAQ (reference sequence). CDR3 length equals 15 residues. The CDR3: CASSFLEIGGSEQFF. CDR3 DNA sequence: TGTGCCAGCAGCTTCCTAGAGATAGGGGGTAGTGAGCAGTTCTTC. The complete variable domain, with remaining parts taken from reference TRBV7-9 and TRBJ2-1, reads DTGVSQNPRHKITKRGQNVTFRCDPISEHNRLYWYRQTLGQGPEFLTYFQNEAQLEKSRLLSDRFSAERPKGSFSTLEIQRTEQGDSAMYLCASSFLEIGGSEQFFGPGTRLTVL.

J is TRBJ2-1 and V is TRBV2, with D tentatively TRBD2 (5 bases). V shed 8 bases and J shed 8 bases, with 19 bases lying between them. Germline V gives CDR1 SNHLY, CDR2 FYNNEI. The CDR3 is made up of 14 amino acids. CDR3 DNA sequence: TGTGCCAGCCCCCGGGAACATCTGGCCGATGAGCAGTTCTTC. Its translation: CASPREHLADEQFF.

The chain recombines TRBV7-6 with TRBJ2-7, with TRBD1 identical over 9 bases. Germline V gene lookup returns CDR1 SGHVS and CDR2 FNYEAQ. V lost 2 bases, J lost 1 base, and 12 bases stayed unmatched. This CDR3 contains 18 residues. The CDR3 DNA is TGTGCCAGCAGCTTACCCAAGGGACAGGGAGAGGCTTCCTACGAGCAGTACTTC. Translating gives CASSLPKGQGEASYEQYF.

V gene TRBV7-8 combines with J gene TRBJ1-2, with D possibly matching TRBD1 (6 bases). V was trimmed by 6 bases and J by 8 bases, leaving 13 bases between them. The germline gives CDR1 SGHVS, CDR2 FQNEAQ. The CDR3 consists of 12 residues. In DNA form, the CDR3 reads TGTGCCAGCAGAACAGGGAACGGAGGCTACACCTTC. Translation: CASRTGNGGYTF.

The chain recombines TRBV4-3 with TRBJ1-4, with TRBD1 identical over 7 bases. Germline V gene data show CDR1 as LGHNA and CDR2 as YSLEER. CDR3 length: 16 residues. After removal of 2 bases from V and 4 bases from J, the junction contained 7 bases not matched to a gene. The CDR3 DNA sequence: TGCGCCAGCAGCCAAATCGTGGACAGGAGTAATGAAAAACTGTTTTTT. Translation gives CASSQIVDRSNEKLFF.

The chain links TRBV6-1 to TRBJ2-7; a possible D gene is TRBD1 (5 bases). V dropped 1 base and J dropped 1 base, with 11 bases sitting between them. The length of the CDR3 is 15 residues. CDR1 and CDR2 (germline): MNHNS, SASEGT. This CDR3 reads CASSEDRLASYEQYF. CDR3 coding DNA: TGTGCCAGCAGTGAAGACAGGCTCGCGTCCTACGAGCAGTACTTC.

V is TRBV27 and J is TRBJ2-2; 11 bases align to TRBD2. The V gene's germline CDR1 is MNHEY and CDR2 SMNVEV (reference sequence). Losses at the gene ends were 4 bases for V and 6 bases for J; bases not matched to a gene: 10. The CDR3 covers 17 residues. DNA of the CDR3: TGTGCCAGCAGTTCCCATTTAGCGGGGGGGGTGGCCGGGGAGCTGTTTTTT. It codes for CASSSHLAGGVAGELFF.

The chain employs TRBV21-1 and TRBJ1-1; the table calls TRBD1, which could not be checked here. TRBV21-1 counts as a pseudogene. The CDR3 is made up of 20 amino acids. CDR3 nucleotides: TGTGCCAGCAGCAAAGCGCTGGGGAACAGGGGGCTGACAATGAACACTGAAGCTTTCTTT. As protein: CASSKALGNRGLTMNTEAFF.

This chain joins TRBV5-6 and TRBJ2-7; D gene ambiguous. Per germline, CDR1 SGHDT and CDR2 YYEEEE. This CDR3 region has 13 residues. Trimming left V 4 bases short and J 0 bases short, with 8 bases between. DNA of the CDR3: TGTGCCAGCAGCCTCCCGAGCTCCTACGAGCAGTACTTC. Translation gives CASSLPSSYEQYF.

V and J are TRBV4-3 and TRBJ1-2; unclear D gene. The CDR3 has 13 amino acids. Per germline, CDR1 LGHNA and CDR2 YSLEER. Deletions cut 0 bases from V and 8 bases from J, with 10 bases between. The CDR3 nucleotides read TGCGCCAGCAGCCAAGAGTCGGGGTTCGGCTACACCTTC. Protein sequence: CASSQESGFGYTF.